Listed below are T cell receptor beta chains from one sample, sequenced in a study of immune heterogeneity within non-small cell lung tumors. TCRdb passed the multiplex PCR reads through MiXCR, listing each CDR3 protein once. Of around 5,100 distinct CDR3 sequences listed, approximately 22% are singletons. Material for sequencing was lung tumor tissue. The receptor source for this set is a man between 60 and 75 years old with non-small cell lung cancer. CDR3s include the opening cysteine and the closing phenylalanine or tryptophan. The D gene is left open where the match is weak. A clone size is listed for some rows: how often the clone was seen (once, few, many), or a class if it is expanded.

j_call,v_call,clone_size,d_call,cdr3_aa,cdr3_nt
TRBJ2-2,TRBV12-3/TRBV12-4,medium-sized,.,CASSTGQTTNTGELFF,TGTGCCAGCAGTACCGGACAGACGACGAACACCGGGGAGCTGTTTTTT
TRBJ1-2,TRBV20-1,medium-sized,.,CSALGGGTVYGYTF,TGCAGTGCTCTGGGGGGTGGGACCGTCTATGGCTACACCTTC
TRBJ1-2,TRBV6-1,medium-sized,.,CASSELSGNYGYTF,TGTGCCAGCAGTGAACTGAGCGGGAACTATGGCTACACCTTC
TRBJ1-1,TRBV27,medium-sized,TRBD1,CASRQGDTEAFF,TGTGCCAGCCGGCAGGGGGACACTGAAGCTTTCTTT
TRBJ1-2,TRBV19,few,.,CASKFPGSNYGYTF,TGTGCCAGTAAATTTCCTGGATCGAACTATGGCTACACCTTC
TRBJ2-7,TRBV3-1,.,.,CASSRASATYEQYF,TGTGCCAGCAGCCGGGCTAGCGCAACCTACGAGCAGTACTTC
TRBJ2-5,TRBV20-1,once,TRBD2,CSARAGAGVQETQYF,TGCAGTGCTAGAGCAGGAGCGGGAGTACAAGAGACCCAGTACTTC
TRBJ2-1,TRBV20-1,few,TRBD2,CSARDPWGGSLDEQFF,TGCAGTGCTAGAGACCCTTGGGGGGGTAGTCTGGATGAGCAGTTCTTC
TRBJ2-5,TRBV5-1,few,TRBD2,CASSRGVAGEGETQYF,TGCGCCAGCAGCCGAGGAGTAGCGGGAGAGGGGGAGACCCAGTACTTC
TRBJ2-5,TRBV9,.,.,CASSVGGGLETQYF,TGTGCCAGCAGCGTCGGTGGGGGTCTAGAGACCCAGTACTTC
TRBJ2-6,TRBV11-1,few,TRBD2,CASSFLLGGRALSGANVLTF,TGTGCCAGCAGCTTCTTACTCGGCGGGAGGGCCTTGTCTGGGGCCAACGTCCTGACTTTC
TRBJ1-1,TRBV5-1,few,.,CASSSPQNTEAFF,TGCGCCAGCAGCTCTCCACAGAACACTGAAGCTTTCTTT
TRBJ2-3,TRBV6-1,few,.,CASNPLGTDTQYF,TGTGCCAGCAACCCCCTTGGGACAGATACGCAGTATTTT
TRBJ2-5,TRBV7-6,.,TRBD2,CASSLSAGVTYQETQYF,TGTGCCAGCAGCTTATCGGCGGGAGTTACGTACCAAGAGACCCAGTACTTC
TRBJ1-1,TRBV6-1,few,.,CASSAPGLRNTEAFF,TGTGCCAGCAGTGCCCCGGGACTGCGGAACACTGAAGCTTTCTTT
TRBJ2-7,TRBV28,medium-sized,TRBD2,CASSLENIGVAGEDEQYF,TGTGCCAGCAGTTTGGAGAACATCGGGGTAGCGGGAGAGGACGAGCAGTACTTC
TRBJ2-7,TRBV5-1,few,.,CASSLELIYEQYF,TGCGCCAGCAGCTTGGAGCTGATCTACGAGCAGTACTTC
TRBJ1-5,TRBV15,few,.,CATSREVGDYNQPQHF,TGTGCCACCAGCAGAGAGGTGGGGGACTATAATCAGCCCCAGCATTTT
TRBJ2-7,TRBV4-1,few,.,CASSQAVSYEQYF,TGCGCCAGCAGCCAAGCCGTCTCCTACGAGCAGTACTTC
TRBJ2-1,TRBV6-1,few,.,CASTASGKFDEQFF,TGTGCCAGCACCGCGTCAGGGAAGTTCGATGAGCAGTTCTTC
TRBJ2-7,TRBV7-3,medium-sized,.,CASSAQAGYEQYF,TGTGCCAGCAGCGCCCAGGCGGGCTACGAGCAGTACTTC
TRBJ1-2,TRBV30,medium-sized,.,CAYNGGNYGYTF,TGTGCGTATAACGGGGGTAACTATGGCTACACCTTC
TRBJ2-1,TRBV24-1,.,.,CATSDPGGVGNEQFF,TGTGCCACCAGTGATCCCGGAGGGGTGGGGAATGAGCAGTTCTTC
TRBJ1-5,TRBV7-2,.,.,CASSLAQGGQPQHF,TGTGCCAGCAGCTTAGCCCAGGGCGGACAGCCCCAGCATTTT
TRBJ1-6,TRBV19,few,TRBD1,CASSRTGGKNSPLHF,TGTGCCAGTAGTAGGACAGGGGGCAAGAATTCACCCCTCCACTTT
TRBJ1-5,TRBV30,large,TRBD1,CAWGGQGVYRGQPQHF,TGTGCCTGGGGGGGACAGGGAGTTTATAGGGGACAGCCCCAGCATTTT
TRBJ2-3,TRBV12-3/TRBV12-4,.,.,CASSSRFRDTQYF,TGTGCCAGCAGTTCTCGGTTCAGGGATACGCAGTATTTT
TRBJ2-1,TRBV9,.,TRBD2,CASGTSGRNEQFF,TGTGCCAGCGGGACTAGCGGGAGAAATGAGCAGTTCTTC
TRBJ2-1,TRBV19,few,.,CASSVAGYNEQFF,TGTGCCAGCAGTGTAGCCGGGTACAATGAGCAGTTCTTC
TRBJ1-3,TRBV28,few,.,CASSLERDTRGDTIYF,TGTGCCAGCAGTCTGGAACGGGACACCCGGGGGGACACCATATATTTT
TRBJ1-5,TRBV27,.,TRBD1,CARSLQGAGQPQHF,TGTGCCAGAAGTCTACAGGGGGCTGGGCAGCCCCAGCATTTT
TRBJ2-7,TRBV20-1,medium-sized,TRBD1,CSARDGTGFYEQYF,TGCAGTGCTAGAGATGGGACAGGGTTTTACGAGCAGTACTTC
TRBJ1-2,TRBV6-1,few,TRBD1,CASSWDSLASYGYTF,TGTGCCAGCAGCTGGGACAGCCTGGCCTCCTATGGCTACACCTTC
TRBJ1-4,TRBV2,.,.,CANKTPGGEKLFF,TGTGCCAACAAGACTCCGGGAGGGGAAAAACTGTTTTTT
TRBJ2-2,TRBV9,medium-sized,.,CASSAVKGGELFF,TGTGCCAGCAGCGCGGTTAAGGGCGGGGAGCTGTTTTTT
TRBJ2-7,TRBV7-8,.,TRBD2,CASAAGSGGLYEQYF,TGTGCCAGCGCTGCAGGTAGCGGGGGGCTGTACGAGCAGTACTTC
TRBJ2-7,TRBV6-2/TRBV6-3,medium-sized,.,CASRHSAFRYEQYF,TGTGCCAGCAGACACAGCGCCTTTAGATACGAGCAGTACTTC
TRBJ2-2,TRBV7-6,.,.,CASSLGQGADTGELFF,TGTGCCAGCAGCTTAGGCCAGGGCGCGGACACCGGGGAGCTGTTTTTT
TRBJ1-2,TRBV28,few,TRBD1,CASSPRTGARGGYTF,TGTGCCAGCAGTCCGAGGACAGGGGCGCGGGGCGGCTACACCTTC
TRBJ2-7,TRBV24-1,.,.,CATSGDGTYEQYF,TGTGCCACCAGTGGAGACGGAACCTACGAGCAGTACTTC
TRBJ2-7,TRBV12-3/TRBV12-4,few,.,CASTSPLGRGNYEQYF,TGTGCCAGCACCTCCCCCCTTGGCAGGGGTAACTACGAGCAGTACTTC
TRBJ2-1,TRBV11-2,.,.,CASSLDPALYEQFF,TGTGCCAGCAGCTTAGACCCCGCGCTGTATGAGCAGTTCTTC
TRBJ1-2,TRBV28,medium-sized,.,CASTISRLGIYGYTF,TGTGCCAGCACCATTTCCCGGTTGGGCATTTATGGCTACACCTTC
TRBJ1-1,TRBV6-1,.,.,CASSEFLEGNTEAFF,TGTGCCAGCAGTGAATTCTTAGAGGGGAACACTGAAGCTTTCTTT
TRBJ1-4,TRBV7-9,few,.,CASTGQTTNEKLFF,TGTGCCAGCACCGGACAGACAACTAATGAAAAACTGTTTTTT
TRBJ2-1,TRBV10-1,.,.,CASSESTARAEHFF,TGCGCCAGCAGTGAGAGCACAGCTCGCGCTGAGCATTTCTTC
TRBJ2-2,TRBV3-1,medium-sized,.,CASSQDWASGELFF,TGTGCCAGCAGCCAAGATTGGGCTTCCGGGGAGCTGTTTTTT
TRBJ1-1,TRBV2,medium-sized,TRBD1,CASSDPGQGVTEAFF,TGTGCCAGCAGCGATCCGGGACAGGGGGTAACTGAAGCTTTCTTT
TRBJ2-1,TRBV24-1,.,TRBD2,CATGRTSGRDEQFF,TGTGCCACCGGAAGGACTAGCGGGAGAGATGAGCAGTTCTTC
TRBJ1-2,TRBV28,few,.,CASSLFGGNYGYTF,TGTGCCAGCAGTTTATTTGGGGGGAACTATGGCTACACCTTC
TRBJ1-5,TRBV2,few,.,CASMRTANQPQHF,TGTGCCAGCATGAGGACAGCGAATCAGCCCCAGCATTTT
TRBJ2-7,TRBV11-2,medium-sized,TRBD1,CASSGQAYEQYF,TGTGCCAGCAGCGGACAGGCCTACGAGCAGTACTTC
TRBJ1-3,TRBV6-2/TRBV6-3,medium-sized,TRBD1,CASSPQGWDTIYF,TGTGCCAGCAGTCCACAGGGGTGGGACACCATATATTTT